This TCR beta chain was found in a study of chemoradiotherapy in HPV16-positive cancers. Study-wide background: Candidate HPV-specific T-cell clones and common TCR motifs came from functional assays in a couple of HPV16-positive patients.

This CDR3 spans 16 amino acids. Looked up from germline, CDR1 is LGHNT and CDR2 is FRNRAP. The V and J ends lost 0 bases and 7 bases, in that order; junction bases with no gene match: 12. Whole-study findings and limits: HPV-specific T cells were functionally defined from only a couple of HPV16-positive patients. HPV-responsive T-cell expansion during chemoradiotherapy was linked to improved recurrence-free survival in HPV16-positive patients. During treatment, candidate HPV-specific clones and E7-related motifs expanded in tumor.

With regard to this clone: Its antigen remains unknown.

Clones were sequenced by immunoSEQ multiplex PCR, and TCRdb holds only the in-frame ones, with some missing. The table has some 22,000 clones, more than 75% seen once. This receptor was obtained from a human donor with HPV-associated anogenital cancer. The sample here was blood, taken from a patient who underwent chemoradiotherapy. V usage is TRBV12-5 and J usage is TRBJ2-7, with 7 bases lining up with TRBD1. This chain's CDR3 is CASGLVLRDSRREQYF. In nucleotides, the CDR3 is TGTGCTAGTGGTTTGGTCCTCCGGGACAGCCGGCGGGAGCAGTACTTC.